A selection of T cell receptor beta chains follows, all from one sample in a study of a mutant IDH1 vaccine in newly diagnosed glioma. TCRdb keeps only in-frame clones here, not all; method: immunoSEQ multiplex PCR. This repertoire shows 40,000 to 45,000 clones, about 81% found once; its top ten account for less than 3%. No antigen has been assigned to these receptors. The source material was PBMCs, sampled from a glioma patient whose treatment included an IDH1 peptide vaccine. The receptors stem from a woman aged 18 to 35 with glioma. Some clones in this sample may be carry-over from other donors' samples. CDR3s include the opening cysteine and the closing phenylalanine or tryptophan. A D gene is named only where the DNA matches it firmly. A row's size may be missing; if present it is once, few, many or a size class.

j_call d_call clone_size v_call cdr3_nt cdr3_aa
TRBJ2-7 . . TRBV4-3 TGCGCCAGCAGCTCGGTTAAGGAGGGAGTCTACGAGCAGTACTTC CASSSVKEGVYEQYF
TRBJ2-3 TRBD2 . TRBV9 TGTGCCAGCAGCGTAGCCGGCGCTAGCGGGGGTGGCACAGATACGCAGTATTTT CASSVAGASGGGTDTQYF
TRBJ1-2 TRBD1 . TRBV9 TGTGCCAGCAGCGTAGAGGGGACAGACTATGGCTACACCTTC CASSVEGTDYGYTF
TRBJ1-1 . few TRBV19 TGTGCCAGTAGTATTCACACCTTGAACACTGAAGCTTTCTTT CASSIHTLNTEAFF
TRBJ1-4 TRBD1 . TRBV6-4 TGTGCCAGCAGAGGGGACAGGGGAAGGCATGAAAAACTGTTTTTT CASRGDRGRHEKLFF
TRBJ2-3 TRBD2 . TRBV7-2 TGTGCCAGCACCTTTAGGGTAGGGGCGGGGGGGCCGGGTGATACGCAGTATTTT CASTFRVGAGGPGDTQYF
TRBJ1-1 . . TRBV5-1 TGCGCCAGCAGCTTGGGCTCGGGGTTGGAAGCTTTCTTT CASSLGSGLEAFF
TRBJ2-7 . . TRBV7-2 TGTGCCAGCAGAGGAAGGACAGAGAGCTCCTACGAGCAGTACTTC CASRGRTESSYEQYF
TRBJ2-5 . once TRBV4-2 TGTGCCAGCAGCCAAGATAGGGGGACGGGCCAAGAGACCCAGTACTTC CASSQDRGTGQETQYF
TRBJ2-1 TRBD2 . TRBV11-2 TGTGCCAGCAGCTTACGCCCGAAACTAGCGGGAGTTATAAATGAGCAGTTCTTC CASSLRPKLAGVINEQFF
TRBJ2-7 TRBD1 . TRBV28 TGTGCCAGCAGTTCAATGCCCCTAGGGGACAGGGGTTACGAGCAGTACTTC CASSSMPLGDRGYEQYF
TRBJ1-4 . . TRBV2 TGTGCCAGCAGTGAAGTAGGGAGGGGAAGAGAAAAACTGTTTTTT CASSEVGRGREKLFF
TRBJ2-1 . . TRBV4-1 TGCGCCAGCAGCCAAGCCCAGCAGACGGCCTACAATGAGCAGTTCTTC CASSQAQQTAYNEQFF
TRBJ1-3 . few TRBV4-1 TGCGCCAGCAGCCAAGATTCGTCAGGGTTTAGGCCTGGAAACACCATATATTTT CASSQDSSGFRPGNTIYF